This is a list of T cell receptor beta chains from one sample in a study of PD-L1 blockade in urothelial cancer. The assay was immunoSEQ multiplex PCR, and TCRdb's table has in-frame clones only and misses some. This table holds tens of thousands of clones, more than 70% found once. Sequenced here: PBMCs, sampled around atezolizumab (anti-PD-L1) treatment. The receptors shown here come from a man aged 55 to 70 with urothelial cancer. Each CDR3 is given with its conserved first and last residue. D genes are given only for firm matches. Clone size is stated in some rows and not others, as once, few, many or a class when expanded.

J gene: TRBJ2-2; V gene: TRBV9; D gene: .; clone size: .; CDR3 DNA: TGTGCCAGCAGCGCAGTCGTAGGGGGCGGGGAGCTGTTTTTT; CDR3 protein: CASSAVVGGGELFF
J gene: TRBJ1-6; V gene: TRBV7-2; D gene: .; clone size: .; CDR3 DNA: TGTGCCAGCAGCTTCGTGTCCGGGGGTTTGGTGCATTCACCCCTCCACTTT; CDR3 protein: CASSFVSGGLVHSPLHF
J gene: TRBJ2-7; V gene: TRBV6-6; D gene: TRBD1; clone size: .; CDR3 DNA: TGTGCCAGCAGTTACGGCCCGGGACAGGGGTACGAGCAGTACTTC; CDR3 protein: CASSYGPGQGYEQYF
J gene: TRBJ2-1; V gene: TRBV4-3; D gene: TRBD2; clone size: .; CDR3 DNA: TGCGCCAGCAGCCAAGATACGGCGGGAGGGAGCTCCTACAATGAGCAGTTCTTC; CDR3 protein: CASSQDTAGGSSYNEQFF
J gene: TRBJ2-5; V gene: TRBV13; D gene: TRBD2; clone size: .; CDR3 DNA: TGTGCCAGCAGCGGGTGGGGGGGGCAAGAGACCCAGTACTTC; CDR3 protein: CASSGWGGQETQYF
J gene: TRBJ1-5; V gene: TRBV28; D gene: .; clone size: .; CDR3 DNA: TGTGCCAGCAGTTGGACCCGGGCGGGCGAGCAGCCCCAGCATTTT; CDR3 protein: CASSWTRAGEQPQHF
J gene: TRBJ1-1; V gene: TRBV11-3; D gene: TRBD1; clone size: .; CDR3 DNA: TGTGCCAGCAGCCACCGGACAGGGCTTACGAACACTGAAGCTTTCTTT; CDR3 protein: CASSHRTGLTNTEAFF
J gene: TRBJ1-6; V gene: TRBV2; D gene: .; clone size: .; CDR3 DNA: TGTGCCAGCAGTGAACCACAGGCCGGGAATTCACCCCTCCACTTT; CDR3 protein: CASSEPQAGNSPLHF
J gene: TRBJ2-7; V gene: TRBV13; D gene: TRBD1; clone size: .; CDR3 DNA: TGTGCCAGCAGCTTATCGGACAGGGGGTCCTACGAGCAGTACTTC; CDR3 protein: CASSLSDRGSYEQYF
J gene: TRBJ2-3; V gene: TRBV2; D gene: TRBD2; clone size: once; CDR3 DNA: TGTGCCAGCAGTATTGGGACTAGCGGTAGCACAGATACGCAGTATTTT; CDR3 protein: CASSIGTSGSTDTQYF
J gene: TRBJ2-1; V gene: TRBV19; D gene: TRBD2; clone size: .; CDR3 DNA: TGTGCCAGTAGTATCCGGAGCGGGAGGGCCCAAAGCTCCTACAATGAGCAGTTCTTC; CDR3 protein: CASSIRSGRAQSSYNEQFF
J gene: TRBJ1-4; V gene: TRBV30; D gene: TRBD1; clone size: .; CDR3 DNA: TGTGCCTCCTCGGGGACAGGGACTGAAAAACTGTTTTTT; CDR3 protein: CASSGTGTEKLFF
J gene: TRBJ2-1; V gene: TRBV7-9; D gene: .; clone size: .; CDR3 DNA: TGTGCCAGCACCCGGTTCTTCGACAATGAGCAGTTCTTC; CDR3 protein: CASTRFFDNEQFF
J gene: TRBJ2-7; V gene: TRBV9; D gene: .; clone size: .; CDR3 DNA: TGTGCCAGCAGCCCTCGGCGGCACTCCTACGAGCAGTACTTC; CDR3 protein: CASSPRRHSYEQYF
J gene: TRBJ2-1; V gene: TRBV6-1; D gene: TRBD2; clone size: .; CDR3 DNA: TGTGCCACCCGAGAGGCTAGCGGGAGTTGGGGGCGGCAGTTCTTC; CDR3 protein: CATREASGSWGRQFF
J gene: TRBJ1-1; V gene: TRBV27; D gene: TRBD1; clone size: .; CDR3 DNA: TGTGCCAGCAGCTATGGACAGGGGCGATCCAAAATGAACACTGAAGCTTTCTTT; CDR3 protein: CASSYGQGRSKMNTEAFF
J gene: TRBJ2-6; V gene: TRBV5-5; D gene: .; clone size: once; CDR3 DNA: TGTGCCAGCGGGCCTCGGGGTTTTGGGGCCAACGTCCTGACTTTC; CDR3 protein: CASGPRGFGANVLTF
J gene: TRBJ2-7; V gene: TRBV4-1; D gene: TRBD2; clone size: once; CDR3 DNA: TGCGCCAGCAGCCCCGGGAGGACCCTGAGCTCCTACGAGCAGTACTTC; CDR3 protein: CASSPGRTLSSYEQYF
J gene: TRBJ1-5; V gene: TRBV10-3; D gene: TRBD1; clone size: .; CDR3 DNA: TGTGCCATCAGTGAGTCAATAGGGACAGGGGTACAGCCCCAGCATTTT; CDR3 protein: CAISESIGTGVQPQHF